This is a list of T cell receptor beta chains from one sample in a study of a mutant IDH1 vaccine in newly diagnosed glioma. Assay used: immunoSEQ multiplex PCR; TCRdb lists only in-frame clones, some missing. The sample comprises roughly 70,000 clones, 65% to 90% of which are singletons, and 2.9% rests with the top ten. The sample was PBMCs, taken from a glioma patient treated with radiotherapy, temozolomide or both. These TCRs come from a man aged 25 to 40 with glioma. Each CDR3 is given with its conserved first and last residue. D genes are given only for firm matches. Not every row has a clone size; where given, it reads once, few, many or a size class.

-	TRBJ2-5	TRBV9	TRBD2	TGTGCCAGCAGCGAGCACGGACTAGCGGGGGGGCCCATCAAAGAGACCCAGTACTTC	CASSEHGLAGGPIKETQYF
-	TRBJ1-1	TRBV27	-	TGTGCCAGTAATCTTCGGGGAATGAACACTGAAGCTTTCTTT	CASNLRGMNTEAFF
-	TRBJ1-5	TRBV6-5	-	TGTGCCAGCAGTTCCCATTCGGCAGGGGCCGGTCAGCCCCAGCATTTT	CASSSHSAGAGQPQHF
-	TRBJ2-2	TRBV13	-	TGTGCCAGCAGCTTAAACGGAATACTAAACACCGGGGAGCTGTTTTTT	CASSLNGILNTGELFF
-	TRBJ2-1	TRBV7-9	-	TGTGCCAGCAGCTTATCTATGGTGGTGGGGTCCAATGAGCAGTTCTTC	CASSLSMVVGSNEQFF
once	TRBJ2-7	TRBV5-5	-	TGTGCCAGCAGCTTGTGGGGGGCGGGTGACGAGCAGTACTTC	CASSLWGAGDEQYF
-	TRBJ2-7	TRBV5-6	-	TGTGCCAGCAGCTACTCCTACGAGCAGTACTTC	CASSYSYEQYF
-	TRBJ1-5	TRBV7-2	-	TGTGCCAGCAGCTTACTCGGAGGCAATCAGCCCCAGCATTTT	CASSLLGGNQPQHF
-	TRBJ1-2	TRBV19	-	TGTGCCAGTATCGATTGGGGGGATAACTATGGCTACACCTTC	CASIDWGDNYGYTF
-	TRBJ2-7	TRBV10-3	TRBD1	TGTGCCATCAAAAGGGGACAGGTAGACTACGAGCAGTACTTC	CAIKRGQVDYEQYF
-	TRBJ2-7	TRBV6-6	TRBD1	TGTGCCAGCACCACCATCGCGGGACAGGGGTTCGAGCAGTACTTC	CASTTIAGQGFEQYF
few	TRBJ2-7	TRBV5-1	TRBD2	TGCGCCAGCAGCTTGGGGCTAGCGGTGCGCTACGAGCAGTACTTC	CASSLGLAVRYEQYF
once	TRBJ1-2	TRBV11-2	-	TGTGCCAGCAGCTCCCCTGGGGAGGTGGGCTATGGCTACACCTTC	CASSSPGEVGYGYTF
-	TRBJ1-1	TRBV19	TRBD1	TGTGCCAGTCGGGGACAGGGACGGCTGGACACTGAAGCTTTCTTT	CASRGQGRLDTEAFF
-	TRBJ1-3	TRBV10-3	-	TGTGCCATCAGTGCCAGGGCTGGAAACACCATATATTTT	CAISARAGNTIYF
-	TRBJ1-1	TRBV7-9	-	TGTGCCAGCAGCTTAGTATTGGCAGGGGAGGGCACTGAAGCTTTCTTT	CASSLVLAGEGTEAFF
-	TRBJ1-6	TRBV13	-	TGTGCCAGCAGCTCTCGGTCAGCCTATAATTCACCCCTCCACTTT	CASSSRSAYNSPLHF
-	TRBJ1-1	TRBV12-5	-	TGTGCTAGTGGTTTGGTACGCGGGGCGCGGAACACTGAAGCTTTCTTT	CASGLVRGARNTEAFF
-	TRBJ2-3	TRBV11-2	-	TGTGCCAGCAGCTTAGTGGGTTCGGCGCAGTATTTT	CASSLVGSAQYF
-	TRBJ2-3	TRBV23-1	-	TGCGCCAGCAGTCCTCTTCGGCGGGACGGAAAAAACACAGATACGCAGTATTTT	CASSPLRRDGKNTDTQYF
-	TRBJ1-3	TRBV6-1	-	TGTGCCAGCAGTGGAGCCGCTGAACCAAGGGGAAACACCATATATTTT	CASSGAAEPRGNTIYF
few	TRBJ2-1	TRBV2	TRBD2	TGTGCCAGCAGTGAACGGCCTAGCGGCTCCTACAATGAGCAGTTCTTC	CASSERPSGSYNEQFF
-	TRBJ2-7	TRBV30	TRBD2	TGTGCCTGGAGTGTGGGGGGGGGCTACGAGCAGTACTTC	CAWSVGGGYEQYF
-	TRBJ2-1	TRBV28	-	TGTGCCTTAAAGAGTTGGGGCGGGGAATACAATGAGCAGTTCTTC	CALKSWGGEYNEQFF
once	TRBJ2-1	TRBV4-1	TRBD2	TGCGCCAGCAGCCATCCTACCGGGACTAAGTACAATGAGCAGTTCTTC	CASSHPTGTKYNEQFF
once	TRBJ2-3	TRBV6-1	-	TGTGCCAGCAATGACAGGAGTAGCACAGATACGCAGTATTTT	CASNDRSSTDTQYF
-	TRBJ1-6	TRBV5-5	-	TGTGCCAGCAGCTCACGGGGTGGGGGCCCCTATAATTCACCCCTCCACTTT	CASSSRGGGPYNSPLHF
few	TRBJ2-3	TRBV6-4	TRBD1	TGTGCCAGCAGTGGGACAGGGGGCACAGATACGCAGTATTTT	CASSGTGGTDTQYF
-	TRBJ1-6	TRBV18	-	TGTGCCAGCTCACCACGTGGGGTCTCACCCGGGAGGTATGATTCACCCCTCCACTTT	CASSPRGVSPGRYDSPLHF
-	TRBJ2-7	TRBV29-1	TRBD1	TGCAGCGTTGCTGGTGGACAGGCTGCCTACGAGCAGTACTTC	CSVAGGQAAYEQYF
-	TRBJ1-3	TRBV5-1	-	TGCGCCAGCAGCTTGGAATCCATCCGGGTAGGAGGAAACACCATATATTTT	CASSLESIRVGGNTIYF
once	TRBJ2-7	TRBV6-6	-	TGTGCCAGCAGTTACCTTCTGGGCGAGCAGTACTTC	CASSYLLGEQYF
-	TRBJ1-1	TRBV28	-	TGTGCCAGCAGTTTTGCGAACACTGAAGCTTTCTTT	CASSFANTEAFF
-	TRBJ1-6	TRBV27	-	TGTGCCAGCAGTATCTCGTCCCTCGGCAGGGATTCACCCCTCCACTTT	CASSISSLGRDSPLHF
few	TRBJ1-2	TRBV20-1	-	TGCAGTGCTAGAGAGGGGGTTGGCTACACCTTC	CSAREGVGYTF
-	TRBJ2-6	TRBV5-1	-	TGCGCCAGCGGAAAAGGGGGTACTGGGGCCAACGTCCTGACTTTC	CASGKGGTGANVLTF
-	TRBJ2-1	TRBV5-1	TRBD1	TGCGCCAGCAGCTTGGGGGACAGGAATGAGCAGTTCTTC	CASSLGDRNEQFF
-	TRBJ1-5	TRBV21-1	-	TGTGCCAGCAGTGCCGGGTCCCTACGTCCCGAGTCACATAGCAATCAGCCCCAGCATTTT	CASSAGSLRPESHSNQPQHF
-	TRBJ1-1	TRBV28	TRBD1	TGTGCCAGCAGTATCGCCGGACAGGGGGCTAACACTGAAGCTTTCTTT	CASSIAGQGANTEAFF
-	TRBJ1-4	TRBV4-1	-	TGCGCCGGTCAATCAAAGCCTAATGAAAAACTGTTTTTT	CAGQSKPNEKLFF
-	TRBJ2-1	TRBV5-4	TRBD1	TGTGCCAGCAGCGAGGACAGGGCGAATGAGCAGTTCTTC	CASSEDRANEQFF
-	TRBJ1-6	TRBV28	-	TGTGCCAGCAGTTTTACAATCTTTTCGGGGAATTCACCCCTCCACTTT	CASSFTIFSGNSPLHF
few	TRBJ2-7	TRBV6-5	TRBD2	TGTGCCAGCAGTTACAGGTTGAGCGGGGGGTTCGACGAGCAGTACTTC	CASSYRLSGGFDEQYF
-	TRBJ2-5	TRBV5-1	-	TGCGCCAGCAGCTTGGATGGGTTAGTGACCCAGTACTTC	CASSLDGLVTQYF
-	TRBJ1-5	TRBV6-5	-	TGTGCCAGCAGTGAAGGGACAAGTACCCAGCATTTT	CASSEGTSTQHF
-	TRBJ2-7	TRBV9	-	TGTGCCAGCAGCCCAGGACGGATGCCGACCTACGAGCAGTACTTC	CASSPGRMPTYEQYF
-	TRBJ2-7	TRBV7-9	-	TGTGCCAGCAGCCTCGGGCAGGGAAGGACCTACGAGCAGTACTTC	CASSLGQGRTYEQYF
-	TRBJ2-3	TRBV28	-	TGTGCCAGCAGGCTCCAGAACACAGATACGCAGTATTTT	CASRLQNTDTQYF
-	TRBJ1-1	TRBV19	TRBD1	TGTGCCAGTAGTATAGATAGGGGACAGGGGGCGGAAGCTTTCTTT	CASSIDRGQGAEAFF
few	TRBJ1-1	TRBV5-1	-	TGCGCCAGCAGCTTGGCCCCAGGGATTACTGAAGCTTTCTTT	CASSLAPGITEAFF
-	TRBJ2-2	TRBV11-3	TRBD1	TGTGCCAGCAGCTTAGACGATTGGACAGGGAACACCGGGGAGCTGTTTTTT	CASSLDDWTGNTGELFF
-	TRBJ1-4	TRBV14	-	TGTGCCAGCAGCCAAAAACTGATCCTTAATGAAAAACTGTTTTTT	CASSQKLILNEKLFF
once	TRBJ2-3	TRBV7-2	-	TGTGCCAGCAGCTTAGGTTACGGGGAACTCACAGATACGCAGTATTTT	CASSLGYGELTDTQYF
-	TRBJ2-7	TRBV9	TRBD1	TGTGCCAGCAGCGTAGACGTTGGGACAGGGATCTACGAGCAGTACTTC	CASSVDVGTGIYEQYF
-	TRBJ1-1	TRBV19	-	TGTGCCAGTAGTAGGGAGAAACGTGAAGCTTTCTTT	CASSREKREAFF
-	TRBJ2-7	TRBV5-1	TRBD2	TGCGCCAGCAGCCCAACTAGCGGGTACTACGAGCAGTACTTC	CASSPTSGYYEQYF
-	TRBJ1-2	TRBV2	-	TGTGCCAGCAGTGAATGGGCGGGGAATGGTGGCTACACCTTC	CASSEWAGNGGYTF
few	TRBJ1-1	TRBV6-5	-	TGTGCCAGCAGTTACTCGACACAGATGAACACTGAAGCTTTCTTT	CASSYSTQMNTEAFF
-	TRBJ1-2	TRBV7-9	TRBD1	TGTGCCAGCAGCCCATCTAGACAGGGTATTTTTGGCTACACCTTC	CASSPSRQGIFGYTF
-	TRBJ1-2	TRBV11-3	-	TGTGCCAGCAGCCCGACCCCAATGACCCGAATCTCCTTC	CASSPTPMTRISF